These 10 T cell receptor beta chains were all obtained from the same sample, sequenced in a study of blood T cell repertoires in COVID-19 (dated by TCRdb to about 2020). Library generation was performed with the immunoSEQ multiplex PCR assay. TCRdb took over this immuneACCESS table, retaining in-frame rearrangements with V and J assigned. Such tables are incomplete; in checked studies, under half of the missing clones stem from an unresolved V gene, and the remainder is unexplained. The sample has around 230,000 clones on record, 70% to 85% of them singletons. The top ten hold more than 8% of the sample. Input material: peripheral blood. The receptors derive from a woman of 80 years or more with acute or convalescent COVID-19.

V usage is TRBV10-3 and J usage is TRBJ1-2; D possibly corresponds to TRBD1 (5 bases). Germline CDR1 reads ENHRY; CDR2 reads SYGVKD. There are 13 residues in the CDR3. V was pared by 8 bases and J by 3 bases, with 13 bases between. The CDR3: CAIGFQGHYGYTF. CDR3 coding DNA: TGTGCCATCGGCTTTCAGGGTCACTATGGCTACACCTTC.

The table lists this clone with a count of one. The rearrangement joins TRBV28 to TRBJ2-5; 11 nucleotides agree with TRBD1. Trimming removed 5 bases from V and 5 bases from J; junction bases left unmatched: 10. Germline-derived CDR1 and CDR2 are MDHEN and SYDVKM. This CDR3 contains 16 residues. The CDR3, as DNA: TGTGCCAGCAGTGGGGGGACAGGGGGTCATCGGGAGACCCAGTACTTC. Its translation is CASSGGTGGHRETQYF. Combining the CDR3 with reference TRBV28 and TRBJ2-5 gives the whole variable domain DVKVTQSSRYLVKRTGEKVFLECVQDMDHENMFWYRQDPGLGLRLIYFSYDVKMKEKGDIPEGYSVSREKKERFSLILESASTNQTSMYLCASSGGTGGHRETQYFGPGTRLLVL.

The chain joins TRBV7-9 to TRBJ2-1; 8 bases map to TRBD2. V dropped 5 bases and J dropped 0; count of bases not matched to a gene: 9. Looked up from germline, CDR1 is SEHNR and CDR2 is FQNEAQ (reference sequence). This CDR3 has 17 residues. CDR3 sequence reads: CASSRGAGGSSYNEQFF. The CDR3 coding sequence is TGTGCCAGCAGCCGAGGGGCGGGGGGTTCCTCCTACAATGAGCAGTTCTTC.

J is TRBJ1-6 and V is TRBV19; tentative D call: TRBD1 (5 bases). The CDR3 loop spans 14 amino acids. V was trimmed by 7 bases and J by 7 bases, leaving 14 bases between them. Germline assignment: CDR1 LNHDA and CDR2 SQIVND (reference sequence). The CDR3 nucleotides read TGTGCCAGTACGGGGGGTACCGGCAATTCACCCCTCCACTTT. It codes for CASTGGTGNSPLHF.

The chain employs TRBV5-1 and TRBJ1-4; D gene unclear. The V gene's germline CDR1 is SGHRS and CDR2 YFSETQ. V shed 4 bases and J shed 3 bases, with 10 bases lying between them. The CDR3 length is 14 residues. CDR3 protein: CASSRVDPNEKLFF. The CDR3 region has the DNA TGCGCCAGCAGCAGAGTAGATCCTAATGAAAAACTGTTTTTT.

This clone was detected once. The V gene is TRBV5-1, the J gene TRBJ2-5; weak D call: TRBD1 (7 bases). Trimming removed 0 bases from V and 2 bases from J, with 14 bases in between. Germline CDR1 is SGHRS and CDR2 is YFSETQ. There are 16 residues in the CDR3. The CDR3 bases are TGCGCCAGCAGCTTGGGCGGGACAGCTCCTCAAGAGACCCAGTACTTC. Residues: CASSLGGTAPQETQYF.

This clone came up once. J is TRBJ2-7 and V is TRBV5-8; tentatively, D is TRBD1 (6 bases). Germline V CDR1 and CDR2: SGHTS, YDEGEE. The CDR3 has 15 amino acids. Trimming left V 0 bases short and J 6 bases short, with 16 bases between. The DNA of the CDR3 is TGTGCCAGCAGCTTGGGTGGGACATGGGAATTCGAGCAGTACTTC. Encoded protein: CASSLGGTWEFEQYF. Together with reference TRBV5-8 and TRBJ2-7, the CDR3 gives the full variable domain: EAGVTQSPTHLIKTRGQQATLRCSPISGHTSVYWYQQALGLGLQFLLWYDEGEERNRGNFPPRFSGRQFPNYSSELNVNALELEDSALYLCASSLGGTWEFEQYFGPGTRLTVT.

The rearrangement uses TRBV5-1 and TRBJ2-2; 8 bases align to TRBD1. V shed 6 bases and J 1 base; nucleotides not matched to a gene: 5. The CDR3 consists of 15 residues. Germline lookup yields CDR1 SGHRS and CDR2 YFSETQ. CDR3 in DNA: TGCGCCAGCAAACCGGGACAGGAGAACACCGGGGAGCTGTTTTTT. Protein product: CASKPGQENTGELFF.

This clone was picked up one time. The chain links TRBV6-5 to TRBJ2-5, with 7 bases fitting TRBD1. CDR1 MNHEY and CDR2 SVGAGI come from the germline V gene. V lost 5 bases, J lost 2 bases, and 8 bases stayed unmatched. This CDR3 is built from 15 residues. CDR3 sequence reads: CASSLRDRAQETQYF. CDR3 nucleotides: TGTGCCAGCAGTCTACGCGACAGGGCACAAGAGACCCAGTACTTC.

This chain connects TRBV6-6 to TRBJ1-2, with 9 bases fitting TRBD1. CDR1 and CDR2 from the germline V gene are MNHNY and SVGAGI (reference sequence). Trimming at V came to 6 bases and at J to 5 bases, leaving 4 bases not matched to a gene. The CDR3 totals 13 residues. The CDR3 nucleotides read TGTGCCAGCAGGGGACAGGGTCGATATGGCTACACCTTC. Translation: CASRGQGRYGYTF.